This T cell receptor (beta chain) emerged from a study of human T cells and chemical hapten exposure. Regarding the study as a whole: Controls formed significantly fewer large CDR3 similarity clusters than expanded TCRs did.

This clonotype was recorded a few times. Its specificity is unknown. It was the library that attached unique molecular identifiers to individual cDNA molecules. Original data processing: Counts of TCRs in each sample centred on a median of approximately 96,000 and extended from approximately 25,000 to 650,000. TCRdb analysed the RACE reads with MiXCR anew, one entry per CDR3 protein. TCRdb assigned the V and J calls; the authors' analysis was not used. This sample carries approximately 46,000 distinct CDR3 sequences, roughly 10% of them seen once, and the ten largest clones take 13% to 15%. Germline trimming cut 5 bases from V and 5 bases from J; bases unmatched to any gene: 6. The CDR3 is 15 amino acids. The germline CDR1 and CDR2 sequences are PRHDT and FYEKMQ (reference sequence). The time point here: patch test 2, 6 weeks after DPC sensitization. Treatment here: therapeutic diphenylcyclopropenone sensitization with weekly scalp DPC. Total RNA was extracted from unfractionated whole blood. Donors, patients with alopecia ranging from 18 to 70 years old and judged suitable for DPC, provided samples.

This chain links TRBV13 with TRBJ2-7; 13 bases are shared with TRBD2. This TCR came from a woman aged 25 to 39 with alopecia areata. Some clones in this sample may be carry-over from other donors' samples. This specimen consisted of whole blood, obtained in connection with sensitization to the hapten diphenylcyclopropenone (DPC). For the CDR3, the DNA is TGTGCCAGCAGCCGGACTAGCGGGGGTATAAACGAGCAGTACTTC. As protein: CASSRTSGGINEQYF.